The 29 T cell receptor beta chains in this list originate from one sample, sequenced in a study of cytomegalovirus exposure and HLA in healthy donors. The study ran its PCR with 60 Vbeta and 13 Jbeta primers. TCRdb's copy holds only in-frame clones and misses some; the assay was immunoSEQ multiplex PCR. This sample carries 100,000 to 150,000 clones, with more than 1.5% going to the ten biggest clones. The material sequenced was PBMCs. The receptors here all came from a man aged 18 to 35 in good health and CMV-seronegative.

The chain employs TRBV6-6 and TRBJ2-3; 7 nucleotides align to TRBD2. After removal of 6 bases from V and 1 base from J, the junction contained 10 bases not matched to a gene. The germline V gene has CDR1 MNHNY and CDR2 SVGAGI (reference sequence). This CDR3 has 16 amino acids. CDR3 residues: CASRYEPSGRTDTQYF. DNA of the CDR3: TGTGCCAGCAGATACGAACCTAGCGGACGCACAGATACGCAGTATTTT.

The genes are TRBV6-4 and TRBJ2-1; 8 bases are shared with TRBD1. The CDR3 contains 15 residues. Germline CDR1 is MRHNA and CDR2 is SNTAGT. The ends lost 6 bases at V and 6 bases at J; junction bases unmatched: 10. CDR3 amino acids: CASRQTGVLGNEQFF. The CDR3 nucleotides read TGTGCCAGCAGACAGACAGGGGTGCTGGGCAATGAGCAGTTCTTC.

The chain links TRBV7-8 to TRBJ2-2; D is undetermined. The CDR3 spans 13 residues. CDR1 is SGHVS, CDR2 FQNEAQ, per germline. V lost 1 base and J lost 5, with 5 bases in between. The CDR3 loop reads CASSLDRTGELFF. As DNA, the CDR3 is TGTGCCAGCAGCTTAGATAGAACCGGGGAGCTGTTTTTT.

Written as DNA, the CDR3 is TGCGCCAGCAGCTTCACAGGGGGTCCCACCGGGGAGCTGTTTTTT. The encoded protein is CASSFTGGPTGELFF. The V call is TRBV5-1, the J call TRBJ2-2; 8 nucleotides line up with TRBD1. The CDR3 length is 15 residues. V lost 2 bases and J lost 4; bases outside the gene matches: 4. Germline loops: CDR1 SGHRS, CDR2 YFSETQ. Full variable domain (remainder filled in from reference TRBV5-1 and TRBJ2-2): KAGVTQTPRYLIKTRGQQVTLSCSPISGHRSVSWYQQTPGQGLQFLFEYFSETQRNKGNFPGRFSGRQFSNSRSEMNVSTLELGDSALYLCASSFTGGPTGELFFGEGSRLTVL.

The chain is built from TRBV28 and TRBJ1-3; TRBD1 is a possible D gene (5 bases). With 10 bases removed from V and 0 bases from J, the gap between germline ends came to 13 bases. Germline CDR1 reads MDHEN; CDR2 reads SYDVKM. This CDR3 is 14 amino acids long. CDR3 DNA: TGTGCCACCCTCCACACAGGCTCTGGAAACACCATATATTTT. It is translated as CATLHTGSGNTIYF. Filled out from reference TRBV28 and TRBJ1-3, the complete variable domain reads DVKVTQSSRYLVKRTGEKVFLECVQDMDHENMFWYRQDPGLGLRLIYFSYDVKMKEKGDIPEGYSVSREKKERFSLILESASTNQTSMYLCATLHTGSGNTIYFGEGSWLTVV.

V usage is TRBV9 and J usage is TRBJ1-1; D is uncertain. Germline lookup yields CDR1 SGDLS and CDR2 YYNGEE. With 0 bases removed from V and 2 bases from J, the gap between germline ends came to 5 bases. The CDR3 spans 13 residues. Here the CDR3 DNA reads TGTGCCAGCAGCGTAGCGTTCAACACTGAAGCTTTCTTT. Translating it yields CASSVAFNTEAFF.

The CDR3 coding sequence is TGTGCCAGCAGCCCAAGGGCAGGGGGCGTCGCGGATACGCAGTATTTT. This encodes CASSPRAGGVADTQYF. This chain connects TRBV9 to TRBJ2-3; TRBD1 agrees at 8 bases. Germline V gene sequence: CDR1 SGDLS, CDR2 YYNGEE. The CDR3 has 16 amino acids. Trimming cost V 4 bases and J 6 bases; bases outside gene matches: 13.

The genes are TRBV6-6 and TRBJ1-2; D is undetermined. Trimming removed 0 bases from V and 8 bases from J, with 13 bases in between. CDR3 length: 14 amino acids. Germline V gene data show CDR1 as MNHNY and CDR2 as SVGAGI (reference sequence). In DNA form, the CDR3 reads TGTGCCAGCAGTTACTCAGGAGGAATTGACGGCTACACCTTC. It encodes CASSYSGGIDGYTF.

The rearrangement uses TRBV19 and TRBJ1-5, with 8 positions matching TRBD1. Germline CDR1 and CDR2: LNHDA and SQIVND (reference sequence). Trimming cost V 9 bases and J 2 bases; bases outside gene matches: 9. The CDR3 covers 15 residues. The CDR3 sequence is CASTGQGRRNQPQHF. CDR3 DNA sequence: TGTGCCAGCACAGGACAGGGTAGGCGCAATCAGCCCCAGCATTTT.

This rearrangement joins TRBV25-1 to TRBJ1-3; maybe TRBD1 (6 bases). The CDR3 has 14 residues. Germline CDR1 and CDR2: MGHDK and SYGVNS. Trimming removed 4 bases at V and 4 bases at J, with 11 bases between. As DNA, the CDR3 is TGTGCCAGCAGTGCCGGGGGGCTGGGAAACACCATATATTTT. This gives the protein CASSAGGLGNTIYF.

The chain combines TRBV5-1 with TRBJ1-1, with TRBD1 matching over 8 bases. V trimming: 4 bases; J trimming: 7 bases; junction bases outside the gene matches: 12. Looked up from germline, CDR1 is SGHRS and CDR2 is YFSETQ. The CDR3 sequence is 15 residues long. The CDR3 loop is CASSTWTGMNLEAFF. The DNA for the CDR3 is TGCGCCAGCAGCACCTGGACAGGGATGAATCTTGAAGCTTTCTTT.

DNA of the CDR3: TGTGCCAGCAGATACTCGGGCGGGGGTGAAAAACTGTTTTTT. Protein: CASRYSGGGEKLFF. The chain is built from TRBV5-4 and TRBJ1-4; a weak D match, TRBD1 (5 bases). Trimming cost V 5 bases and J 7 bases, with 15 bases left between them. The CDR3 totals 14 residues. The germline V gene has CDR1 SGHNT and CDR2 YYREEE (reference sequence). Filled out from reference TRBV5-4 and TRBJ1-4, the complete variable domain reads ETGVTQSPTHLIKTRGQQVTLRCSSQSGHNTVSWYQQALGQGPQFIFQYYREEENGRGNFPPRFSGLQFPNYSSELNVNALELDDSALYLCASRYSGGGEKLFFGSGTQLSVL.

The rearrangement joins TRBV14 to TRBJ2-7; the D gene is possibly TRBD2 (5 bases). This CDR3 is 17 amino acids long. The germline V gene encodes CDR1 SGHDN and CDR2 FVKESK. V was shortened by 3 bases and J by 0 bases, with 18 bases between the two germline ends. The CDR3 loop reads CASSQSQRVLVSYEQYF. The CDR3 coding sequence is TGTGCCAGCAGCCAGAGCCAGAGGGTGCTAGTCTCCTACGAGCAGTACTTC.

The CDR3 DNA sequence: TGCGCCAGCATTGGGGACTCGACAGGGGGACGCTACGAGCAGTACTTC. It translates to CASIGDSTGGRYEQYF. The chain uses TRBV5-1 and TRBJ2-7, with 9 bases aligning to TRBD1. CDR3 length equals 16 residues. Germline CDR1 and CDR2: SGHRS and YFSETQ. Trimming removed 6 bases from V and 3 bases from J; junction bases left unmatched: 13.

The chain has TRBV19 and TRBJ1-4, with 7 bases lining up with TRBD1. The CDR3 totals 15 residues. V was clipped by 5 bases and J by 1 base; unmatched bases: 4. CDR1 is LNHDA, CDR2 SQIVND, per germline (reference sequence). The CDR3 coding sequence is TGTGCCAGTAGTCTATGGACAGGAACTAATGAAAAACTGTTTTTT. Translating gives CASSLWTGTNEKLFF. Looking up the rest from reference TRBV19 and TRBJ1-4 gives the full variable domain: DGGITQSPKYLFRKEGQNVTLSCEQNLNHDAMYWYRQDPGQGLRLIYYSQIVNDFQKGDIAEGYSVSREKKESFPLTVTSAQKNPTAFYLCASSLWTGTNEKLFFGSGTQLSVL.

The rearrangement joins TRBV9 to TRBJ2-7; no reliable D call. The CDR3 has 16 amino acids. V lost 4 bases to trimming and J lost 6 bases, with 23 bases between them. The germline V gene encodes CDR1 SGDLS and CDR2 YYNGEE. CDR3 DNA sequence: TGTGCCAGCAGCTACCACGATCGCGCAGCGACCAGCGAGCAGTACTTC. It yields the protein CASSYHDRAATSEQYF.

This chain connects TRBV6-1 to TRBJ1-5, with TRBD1 as a possible D gene (5 bases). V lost 11 bases and J lost 13, with 15 bases in between. CDR1 and CDR2 from the germline V gene are MNHNS and SASEGT. The CDR3 runs to 10 residues. The DNA for the CDR3 is TGTGCCGACAGACCGCGAGCGCAGCATTTT. Translation: CADRPRAQHF.

About this clone: Its ends do not fully match the called genes, so a read error is possible. This sequence joins TRBV28 and TRBJ2-7; 8 bases align to TRBD1. CDR1 and CDR2 (germline): MDHEN, SYDVKM. This CDR3 is built from 15 residues. The DNA for the CDR3 is TGTGCCAGCAGTTTACCCGGGACAGGTTTAGGGGAGCAATACTTC. Amino acid sequence: CASSLPGTGLGEQYF.

The chain has TRBV4-3 and TRBJ2-3; 8 bases fit TRBD2. The CDR3 runs to 17 residues. With V trimmed by 0 bases and J by 3 bases, 8 bases remained unmatched. Germline CDR1 is LGHNA and CDR2 is YSLEER. The CDR3 DNA sequence: TGCGCCAGCAGCCAAGATCCGCCTAGCGGGTGGACAGATACGCAGTATTTT. Protein product: CASSQDPPSGWTDTQYF.

The chain recombines TRBV6-5 with TRBJ1-5, with D tentatively TRBD1 (5 bases). The length of the CDR3 is 14 residues. CDR1 is MNHEY, CDR2 SVGAGI, per germline. The ends were cut back, 2 bases at V and 2 bases at J, with 7 bases in the middle. CDR3 sequence reads: CASSYDSRNQPQHF. CDR3 bases: TGTGCCAGCAGTTACGACAGTCGCAATCAGCCCCAGCATTTT.

CDR3 DNA: TGTGCCAGCAGCCGTAGGAGGGACAGGTCGTACGAGCAGTACTTC. This codes for CASSRRRDRSYEQYF. The chain uses TRBV14 and TRBJ2-7, with 8 bases lining up with TRBD1. In germline, CDR1 is SGHDN, CDR2 FVKESK. This CDR3 is 15 amino acids long. J lost 4 bases, V lost 4 bases, and 9 bases had no gene match.

This chain joins TRBV28 and TRBJ1-1, with 7 bases lining up with TRBD1. The CDR3 has 16 residues. Germline V lookup: CDR1 MDHEN, CDR2 SYDVKM. J lost 4 bases, V lost 2 bases, and 10 bases had no gene match. CDR3 sequence: CASSLLRQGWGTEAFF. In DNA form, the CDR3 reads TGTGCCAGCAGTTTACTTCGACAGGGTTGGGGCACTGAAGCTTTCTTT.

The chain carries TRBV11-1 and TRBJ1-1, with a possible D match to TRBD1 (5 bases). Trimming removed 5 bases at V and 0 bases at J, with 13 bases between. Germline V gene data show CDR1 as SGHAT and CDR2 as FQDESV (reference sequence). The CDR3 length is 15 residues. Written as DNA, the CDR3 is TGTGCCAGCAGCCCCCCGGGGGGGTTGAACACTGAAGCTTTCTTT. It encodes CASSPPGGLNTEAFF. Supplemented by reference TRBV11-1 and TRBJ1-1, the full variable domain reads EAEVAQSPRYKITEKSQAVAFWCDPISGHATLYWYRQILGQGPELLVQFQDESVVDDSQLPKDRFSAERLKGVDSTLKIQPAELGDSAMYLCASSPPGGLNTEAFFGQGTRLTVV.

The CDR3 DNA is TGTGCCAGCAAATACAGGGGCTCTGTCTATGGCTACACCTTC. Translated, it gives CASKYRGSVYGYTF. The chain couples TRBV27 to TRBJ1-2; TRBD1 matches at 7 bases. The J segment lost 4 bases and the V segment lost 7 bases, leaving 9 bases of the junction unmatched. CDR1 and CDR2 from the germline V gene are MNHEY and SMNVEV (reference sequence). The CDR3 is 14 residues long.

The chain couples TRBV4-1 to TRBJ2-2; D possibly corresponds to TRBD2 (6 bases). The ends were cut back, 3 bases at V and 0 bases at J, with 11 bases in the middle. From germline, CDR1 is MGHRA and CDR2 YSYEKL. The CDR3 totals 16 residues. In nucleotides, the CDR3 is TGCGCCAGCAGCCACCCCGGGGGACCGAACACCGGGGAGCTGTTTTTT. Amino acids: CASSHPGGPNTGELFF.

The chain has TRBV28 and TRBJ2-7; 7 bases match TRBD1. The V gene's germline CDR1 is MDHEN and CDR2 SYDVKM. V shed 8 bases and J 1 base; nucleotides not matched to a gene: 11. There are 15 residues in the CDR3. The CDR3 region is CASLEGQQTSYEQYF. The CDR3 nucleotides are TGTGCCAGCCTCGAGGGACAGCAAACTTCCTACGAGCAGTACTTC.

The chain combines TRBV4-3 with TRBJ2-7; tentative D call: TRBD1 (6 bases). In germline, CDR1 is LGHNA, CDR2 YSLEER. This CDR3 is 14 amino acids long. V lost 4 bases and J 2 bases, leaving 12 bases between the germline ends. CDR3 sequence: CASSLGHAAYEQYF. The CDR3, as DNA: TGCGCCAGCAGCCTGGGACACGCAGCCTACGAGCAGTACTTC.

The chain links TRBV4-3 to TRBJ1-1, with TRBD1 as a possible D gene (5 bases). V was clipped by 0 bases and J by 1 base, with 18 bases between them. Germline V gene lookup returns CDR1 LGHNA and CDR2 YSLEER. This CDR3 spans 18 amino acids. The CDR3 DNA is TGCGCCAGCAGCCAAGAGCCCTTCCGACAGTTTGCGAACACTGAAGCTTTCTTT. Translating gives CASSQEPFRQFANTEAFF.

The J gene is TRBJ1-2, the V gene TRBV2; perhaps TRBD1 as D (5 bases). Trimming pared 7 bases from V and 2 bases from J, leaving 20 bases between. Germline CDR1 and CDR2: SNHLY and FYNNEI. The CDR3 sequence is 16 residues long. In nucleotides, the CDR3 is TGTGCCAGCATACCGGGACCCGCGGGGGACAACTATGGCTACACCTTC. Protein: CASIPGPAGDNYGYTF.